The clone carrying this TCR beta chain has only a few counts. Sequencing relied on immunoSEQ assay v3.0, run at survey level. TCRdb's table, derived via immunoSEQ multiplex PCR, lists solely in-frame clones and lacks some. The sample shows under 20,000 clones, around three quarters of them seen only once. These data originate in a study of long-term antiretroviral therapy in people with HIV. The CDR3 is made up of 19 amino acids. CDR1 is SGHRS and CDR2 is YFSETQ in the germline V gene. J lost 6 bases, V lost 2 bases, and 21 bases had no gene match. This receptor was obtained from a woman aged 40 to 49 with HIV. The J gene is TRBJ2-7, the V gene TRBV5-1, with 9 bases fitting TRBD1. The sample consisted of unsorted PBMCs, taken 0.2 years after starting antiretroviral therapy. The CDR3 DNA reads as TGCGCCAGCAGCTTCGAGCCACAGGGGGCGCGAAGTTGGACTGGCGAGCAGTACTTC. The encoded protein is CASSFEPQGARSWTGEQYF.